A single sample gave rise to the 22 T cell receptor beta chains below, sequenced in a study of T-cell memory formation after mild COVID-19. Each CDR3 protein is one row after TCRdb ran MiXCR on the 5' RACE reads. The sample has some 160,000 distinct CDR3 sequences, around 13% seen once; the top ten hold about 3.3%. Sequenced input: PBMCs or a T cell subset sorted from them (not recorded which). These receptors all stem from a young man who had mild COVID-19 (a few samples of this study predate the infection). Cell type and time point are not known.

There are many counts of this clonotype. The chain employs TRBV7-9 and TRBJ2-3; D is possibly TRBD1 (6 bases). The CDR3 sequence is 13 residues long. Germline lookup yields CDR1 SEHNR and CDR2 FQNEAQ (reference sequence). V was clipped by 6 bases and J by 10 bases, with 17 bases between them. The CDR3 nucleotides read TGTGCCAGCAGGCTCTTGACAGGAGAGGCGCAGTATTTT. The encoded protein is CASRLLTGEAQYF.

This clonotype has at least ten counts. The chain is built from TRBV28 and TRBJ2-3; the match to TRBD2 covers 10 bases. CDR1 and CDR2 from the germline V gene are MDHEN and SYDVKM. With 5 bases clipped from V and 2 bases from J, the junction kept 4 bases outside the gene matches. The CDR3 has 15 residues. The CDR3 nucleotides are TGTGCCAGCAGTCTAGCGGGGGCCAACACAGATACGCAGTATTTT. Translation: CASSLAGANTDTQYF. Complete variable domain (other parts from reference TRBV28 and TRBJ2-3): DVKVTQSSRYLVKRTGEKVFLECVQDMDHENMFWYRQDPGLGLRLIYFSYDVKMKEKGDIPEGYSVSREKKERFSLILESASTNQTSMYLCASSLAGANTDTQYFGPGTRLTVL.

This clonotype showed up just once. The gene calls are TRBV10-3 and TRBJ1-6; tentative D call: TRBD1 (6 bases). Germline CDR1 is ENHRY and CDR2 is SYGVKD. CDR3 length: 12 residues. Deletions cut 6 bases from V and 8 bases from J, with 8 bases between. CDR3 sequence (DNA): TGTGCCATCAGACAGGGAGATTCACCCCTCCACTTT. This translates into CAIRQGDSPLHF.

The chain combines TRBV7-9 with TRBJ1-6; TRBD1 matches 8 bases. The ends lost 5 bases at V and 1 base at J; junction bases unmatched: 4. The germline CDR1 and CDR2 sequences are SEHNR and FQNEAQ (reference sequence). The CDR3 spans 16 residues. The CDR3 nucleotides are TGTGCCAGCAGCATAGGACAGGGATCCTATAATTCACCCCTCCACTTT. Protein product: CASSIGQGSYNSPLHF.

V gene TRBV19 combines with J gene TRBJ2-7; 12 positions match TRBD1. J lost 5 bases, V lost 9 bases, and 5 bases had no gene match. Germline-derived CDR1 and CDR2 are LNHDA and SQIVND (reference sequence). CDR3 length equals 13 residues. CDR3 sequence: CASSGTGGDEQYF. DNA for the CDR3: TGTGCCAGCTCCGGGACAGGGGGCGACGAGCAGTACTTC.

This clonotype was counted many times. This rearrangement joins TRBV5-1 to TRBJ2-3; weak D call: TRBD1 (6 bases). The CDR3 contains 18 residues. The germline gives CDR1 SGHRS, CDR2 YFSETQ. V lost 2 bases and J 0 bases, leaving 19 bases between the germline ends. This CDR3 reads CASSLTGFDGPSTDTQYF. The CDR3 DNA reads as TGCGCCAGCAGCTTAACAGGGTTCGACGGTCCTAGCACAGATACGCAGTATTTT.

This clonotype was picked up many times. The chain carries TRBV7-3 and TRBJ1-6, with 9 bases lining up with TRBD1. Germline-derived CDR1 and CDR2 are SGHTA and FQGTGA. The CDR3 length is 16 residues. The junction had 11 bases not matched to a gene; V was cut back by 5 bases and J by 9 bases. The CDR3 spells CASSVGSGTGSSPLHF. In nucleotides, the CDR3 is TGTGCCAGCAGCGTGGGGTCCGGGACAGGGAGTTCACCCCTCCACTTT.

The chain couples TRBV5-1 to TRBJ1-3; D call uncertain. V was clipped by 0 bases and J by 0 bases, with 10 bases between them. Germline assignment: CDR1 SGHRS and CDR2 YFSETQ. This CDR3 spans 16 amino acids. CDR3 coding DNA: TGCGCCAGCAGCTTGGTAGGAGACCGCTCTGGAAACACCATATATTTT. This translates into CASSLVGDRSGNTIYF.

This sequence joins TRBV6-2 or TRBV6-3 and TRBJ2-1, with unresolved D. CDR1 MNHEY and CDR2 SVGEGT come from the germline V gene. V lost 3 bases to trimming and J lost 8 bases, with 5 bases between them. The CDR3 is 11 residues long. In DNA, the CDR3 is TGTGCCAGCAGTTATGCTCATGAGCAGTTCTTC. Translated, it gives CASSYAHEQFF.

This clonotype was observed a few times. V is TRBV7-9 and J is TRBJ2-1; the D gene is possibly TRBD1 (5 bases). The germline gives CDR1 SEHNR, CDR2 FQNEAQ (reference sequence). CDR3 length: 14 residues. V shed 3 bases and J shed 8 bases, with 14 bases lying between them. The CDR3 region is CASSFWPGMYEQFF. The CDR3, as DNA: TGTGCCAGCAGCTTTTGGCCAGGGATGTATGAGCAGTTCTTC.

The CDR3: CASRGTSGTSTDTQYF. DNA of the CDR3: TGTGCCAGCAGGGGGACTAGCGGGACTAGCACAGATACGCAGTATTTT. This chain joins TRBV2 and TRBJ2-3; TRBD2 matches 13 bases. The CDR3 has 16 amino acids. Trimming removed 6 bases from V and 0 bases from J; junction bases left unmatched: 3. Germline V gene lookup returns CDR1 SNHLY and CDR2 FYNNEI.

This clonotype showed up just a few times. The V call is TRBV5-1, the J call TRBJ2-3; 9 nucleotides agree with TRBD1. Germline CDR1 and CDR2: SGHRS and YFSETQ. V trimming: 7 bases; J trimming: 3 bases; junction bases outside the gene matches: 6. CDR3 size: 14 residues. This chain's CDR3 is CASFSTGGTDTQYF. The CDR3 DNA follows: TGCGCCAGCTTTTCGACAGGGGGGACAGATACGCAGTATTTT.

The rearrangement links TRBV3-1 to TRBJ2-7; 9 bases match TRBD1. CDR1 and CDR2 (germline): LGHDT, YNNKEL (reference sequence). The CDR3 consists of 14 residues. Trimming cost V 6 bases and J 4 bases; bases outside gene matches: 7. CDR3 sequence (DNA): TGTGCCAGCAGGCCCGGGACAGGGACGTACGAGCAGTACTTC. Amino acid sequence: CASRPGTGTYEQYF.

The chain combines TRBV4-3 with TRBJ2-3; TRBD2 matches 7 bases. Per the germline V gene, CDR1 is LGHNA and CDR2 is YSLEER. The V gene end was trimmed by 4 bases and the J gene end by 6 bases; junction bases not matched to a gene: 4. The CDR3 sequence is 13 residues long. The CDR3 here is CASSPMGGDTQYF. CDR3 bases: TGCGCCAGCAGCCCTATGGGAGGGGATACGCAGTATTTT.

V usage is TRBV5-1 and J usage is TRBJ2-3; the match to TRBD2 covers 15 bases. V shed 4 bases, J shed 1 base, and the junction held 7 bases outside the gene matches. Germline CDR1 reads SGHRS; CDR2 reads YFSETQ. The CDR3 spans 18 residues. The CDR3 coding sequence is TGCGCCAGCAGCAGCGGACTAGCGGGGGGGCGTGGCACAGATACGCAGTATTTT. Amino acid sequence: CASSSGLAGGRGTDTQYF.

The chain links TRBV7-2 to TRBJ1-2; D possibly corresponds to TRBD1 (6 bases). This CDR3 spans 14 amino acids. V lost 5 bases, J lost 2 bases, and 12 bases lay in between. CDR1 is SGHTA and CDR2 is FQGNSA in the germline V gene. The DNA of the CDR3 is TGTGCCAGCAGCCGGACAGTGGGGAACTATGGCTACACCTTC. Protein: CASSRTVGNYGYTF.

The rearrangement uses TRBV28 and TRBJ2-3; 13 nucleotides agree with TRBD2. Germline-derived CDR1 and CDR2 are MDHEN and SYDVKM. V trimming: 3 bases; J trimming: 2 bases; junction bases outside the gene matches: 8. There are 18 residues in the CDR3. CDR3 coding DNA: TGTGCCAGCAGTTTCCCCCATACTAGCGGGGGGGCCACAGATACGCAGTATTTT. Its translation is CASSFPHTSGGATDTQYF.

The rearrangement uses TRBV20-1 and TRBJ2-3, with 9 nucleotides matching TRBD1. The V segment lost 6 bases and the J segment 4 bases; nucleotides outside the gene matches: 11. Germline values: CDR1 DFQATT, CDR2 SNEGSKA (reference sequence). The CDR3 is 15 residues long. This CDR3 is CSAISTDRGSDTQYF. As DNA, the CDR3 is TGCAGTGCAATATCTACGGACAGGGGATCAGATACGCAGTATTTT.

The chain recombines TRBV29-1 with TRBJ2-7; D might be TRBD2 (6 bases). V shed 5 bases and J shed 2 bases, with 16 bases lying between them. The germline gives CDR1 SQVTM, CDR2 ANQGSEA. CDR3 length equals 14 residues. The CDR3 DNA is TGCAGCGTTCGACGTGGGGAGGAGACCTACGAGCAGTACGTC. It codes for CSVRRGEETYEQYV.

This chain uses TRBV5-4 with TRBJ2-7; 7 bases fit TRBD1. Germline V lookup: CDR1 SGHNT, CDR2 YYREEE (reference sequence). Germline trimming cut 4 bases from V and 6 bases from J; bases unmatched to any gene: 7. There are 13 residues in the CDR3. The CDR3 loop reads CASSQGQYVEQYF. CDR3 bases: TGTGCCAGCAGCCAGGGACAGTACGTCGAGCAGTACTTC.

There are a few counts of this clonotype. The chain combines TRBV20-1 with TRBJ2-7, with 8 positions matching TRBD2. The CDR3 is 14 amino acids. The trim removed 3 bases at V and 1 base at J, leaving 5 bases unmatched. CDR1 and CDR2 (germline): DFQATT, SNEGSKA (reference sequence). The CDR3 nucleotides read TGCAGTGCTAGGGCCACTAGCGGTTCCTACGAGCAGTACGTC. Its protein is CSARATSGSYEQYV.

The chain is built from TRBV20-1 and TRBJ1-2, with a possible D match to TRBD1 (5 bases). Per germline, CDR1 DFQATT and CDR2 SNEGSKA (reference sequence). The length of the CDR3 is 13 residues. V lost 0 bases and J 8 bases, leaving 13 bases between the germline ends. The CDR3: CSARERNGAGYTF. The CDR3 region has the DNA TGCAGTGCTAGAGAGAGGAACGGGGCGGGCTACACCTTC.